The 13 T cell receptor beta chains presented below share a single source sample, sequenced in a study of blood T cell repertoires in COVID-19. The method was immunoSEQ multiplex PCR; TCRdb's version includes in-frame clones alone and lacks a portion of them. The sample has about 51,000 clones, 86% seen once. The sequencing input was peripheral blood. The source is an elderly man with active COVID-19.

The chain carries TRBV7-2 and TRBJ2-1; 13 bases are shared with TRBD2. Germline assignment: CDR1 SGHTA and CDR2 FQGNSA. Germline trimming cut 1 base from V and 6 bases from J; bases unmatched to any gene: 12. The CDR3 is 19 residues long. The CDR3 loop is CASSLGTGLAGDLRNEQFF. The CDR3 nucleotides read TGTGCCAGCAGCTTAGGAACAGGACTAGCGGGAGACCTTCGCAATGAGCAGTTCTTC.

V usage is TRBV18 and J usage is TRBJ2-3; D may be TRBD2 (7 bases). CDR1 is KGHSH and CDR2 is LQKENI in the germline V gene. This CDR3 has 14 amino acids. V lost 3 bases to trimming and J lost 6 bases, with 13 bases between them. The DNA for the CDR3 is TGTGCCAGCTCACCGGCGGGGGCGAAGGATACGCAGTATTTT. Protein sequence: CASSPAGAKDTQYF.

The chain has TRBV18 and TRBJ2-2, with TRBD2 matching over 7 bases. This CDR3 has 20 residues. J was trimmed by 4 bases and V by 3 bases; bases with no gene match: 20. In germline, CDR1 is KGHSH, CDR2 LQKENI. In DNA, the CDR3 is TGTGCCAGCTCACCGGGCCAGGGAAGTTCGGGGGGAGTCGGCACCGGGGAGCTGTTTTTT. It is translated as CASSPGQGSSGGVGTGELFF.

J is TRBJ2-7 and V is TRBV2; tentative D call: TRBD2 (5 bases). The CDR3 consists of 12 residues. CDR1 SNHLY and CDR2 FYNNEI come from the germline V gene. The V gene lost 8 bases and the J gene lost 7 bases, with 15 bases spanning the gap. The CDR3 loop is CASLPTGGEQYF. In DNA, the CDR3 is TGTGCCAGCCTCCCCACCGGCGGGGAGCAGTACTTC.

This chain joins TRBV4-3 and TRBJ1-2, with D uncertain. CDR1 and CDR2 (germline): LGHNA, YSLEER. With 0 bases removed from V and 4 bases from J, the gap between germline ends came to 15 bases. The CDR3 is made up of 16 amino acids. In nucleotides, the CDR3 is TGCGCCAGCAGCCAAGATTCGGCACAGATAGTCTATGGCTACACCTTC. This codes for CASSQDSAQIVYGYTF.

The chain links TRBV7-9 to TRBJ2-1, with D tentatively TRBD1 (6 bases). This CDR3 is 12 amino acids long. The ends were cut back, 4 bases at V and 7 bases at J, with 8 bases in the middle. In germline, CDR1 is SEHNR, CDR2 FQNEAQ (reference sequence). DNA of the CDR3: TGTGCCAGCAGCTCCAGGGGTAATGAGCAGTTCTTC. Its protein is CASSSRGNEQFF. Based on the CDR3 plus reference TRBV7-9 and TRBJ2-1, the full variable domain is DTGVSQNPRHKITKRGQNVTFRCDPISEHNRLYWYRQTLGQGPEFLTYFQNEAQLEKSRLLSDRFSAERPKGSFSTLEIQRTEQGDSAMYLCASSSRGNEQFFGPGTRLTVL.

V and J are TRBV13 and TRBJ2-1, with TRBD1 as a possible D gene (6 bases). V lost 2 bases and J lost 8, with 13 bases in between. The CDR3 runs to 14 residues. Per the germline V gene, CDR1 is PRHDT and CDR2 is FYEKMQ (reference sequence). The CDR3 DNA sequence: TGTGCCAGCAGCTTACCGAGGGGGAAGGATGAGCAGTTCTTC. This translates into CASSLPRGKDEQFF.

V is TRBV7-8 and J is TRBJ1-4, with 10 bases that match TRBD1. CDR1 is SGHVS, CDR2 FQNEAQ, per germline. The CDR3 has 18 residues. V lost 2 bases, J lost 7 bases, and 13 bases stayed unmatched. The CDR3 region is CASSLMGQGWDRGEKLFF. The CDR3 nucleotides are TGTGCCAGCAGCTTAATGGGACAGGGGTGGGATCGAGGTGAAAAACTGTTTTTT. The full variable domain, in which reference TRBV7-8 and TRBJ1-4 provide the parts outside the CDR3, is GAGVSQSPRYKVAKRGQDVALRCDPISGHVSLFWYQQALGQGPEFLTYFQNEAQLDKSGLPSDRFFAERPEGSVSTLKIQRTQQEDSAVYLCASSLMGQGWDRGEKLFFGSGTQLSVL.

The chain couples TRBV28 to TRBJ2-2, with 7 nucleotides matching TRBD2. The CDR3 extends over 17 amino acids. The germline CDR1 and CDR2 sequences are MDHEN and SYDVKM. The junction had 8 bases not matched to a gene; V was cut back by 4 bases and J by 0 bases. The CDR3 nucleotides are TGTGCCAGCAGTTCCACCCGGGACTACGCGAACACCGGGGAGCTGTTTTTT. The encoded protein is CASSSTRDYANTGELFF.

V gene TRBV24-1 combines with J gene TRBJ2-1; 10 positions match TRBD1. Germline loops: CDR1 KGHDR, CDR2 SFDVKD. J lost 7 bases, V lost 7 bases, and 15 bases had no gene match. This CDR3 comprises 17 residues. The CDR3: CATSEKTGGSRLNEQFF. CDR3 nucleotide sequence: TGTGCCACCAGCGAAAAGACAGGGGGCTCTCGGCTTAATGAGCAGTTCTTC.

The chain couples TRBV4-1 to TRBJ2-1, with TRBD2 matching 13 bases. Germline CDR1 reads MGHRA; CDR2 reads YSYEKL. This CDR3 has 16 residues. V trimming: 3 bases; J trimming: 10 bases; junction bases outside the gene matches: 9. The CDR3 nucleotides read TGCGCCAGCAGCCAGCAGGGACTAGCGGGAATCCCGGAGCAGTTCTTC. It yields the protein CASSQQGLAGIPEQFF.

This clone was picked up one time. The J gene is TRBJ1-2, the V gene TRBV5-1; 8 bases line up with TRBD1. After removal of 0 bases from V and 5 bases from J, the junction contained 6 bases not matched to a gene. There are 15 residues in the CDR3. Germline loops: CDR1 SGHRS, CDR2 YFSETQ. The CDR3 here is CASSLGTGNMYGYTF. The CDR3 DNA is TGCGCCAGCAGCTTGGGGACAGGGAACATGTATGGCTACACCTTC.

The chain links TRBV10-3 to TRBJ1-3; D is unclear. Trimming removed 3 bases at V and 0 bases at J, with 12 bases between. The length of the CDR3 is 16 residues. Germline V gene sequence: CDR1 ENHRY, CDR2 SYGVKD. CDR3 amino acids: CAISELGTTSGNTIYF. The CDR3 nucleotides are TGTGCCATCAGTGAATTGGGCACCACCTCTGGAAACACCATATATTTT.